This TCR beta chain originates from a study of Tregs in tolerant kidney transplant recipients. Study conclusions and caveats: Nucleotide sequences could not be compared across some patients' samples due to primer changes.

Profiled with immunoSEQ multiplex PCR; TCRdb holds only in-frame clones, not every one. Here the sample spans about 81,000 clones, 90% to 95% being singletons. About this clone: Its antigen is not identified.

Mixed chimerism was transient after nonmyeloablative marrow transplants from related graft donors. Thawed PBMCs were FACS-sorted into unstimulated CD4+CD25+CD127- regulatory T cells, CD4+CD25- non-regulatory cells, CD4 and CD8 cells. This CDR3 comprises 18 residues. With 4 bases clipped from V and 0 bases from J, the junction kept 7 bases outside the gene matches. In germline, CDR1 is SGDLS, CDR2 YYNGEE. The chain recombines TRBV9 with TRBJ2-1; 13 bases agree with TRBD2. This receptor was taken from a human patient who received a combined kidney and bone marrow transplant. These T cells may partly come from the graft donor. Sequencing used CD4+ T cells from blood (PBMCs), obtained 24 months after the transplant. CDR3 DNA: TGTGCCAGCAGCCTCGGACTAGCGGGAGCCCTCTCCTACAATGAGCAGTTCTTC. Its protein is CASSLGLAGALSYNEQFF.